This T cell receptor beta chain was sequenced during a study of CD8 T cells in ankylosing spondylitis. The CDR3 has 16 residues. V lost 2 bases, J lost 3 bases, and 14 bases lay in between. Germline V gene sequence: CDR1 ENHRY, CDR2 SYGVKD. At least ten counts were recorded for this clonotype. Its specificity is unknown. Each CDR3 protein gets one entry after TCRdb re-called the 5' RACE reads with MiXCR. Counted here are 250,000 or so distinct CDR3 sequences, about 24% occurring once; the ten biggest clones make up around 0.58%. General study findings and limits: What seemed typical of ankylosing spondylitis blood was a TCR beta motif built from under 10 highly homologous variants.

Input material: blood, either unsorted or a sorted T cell fraction (not recorded which). The chain joins TRBV10-3 to TRBJ1-5; D is unclear. This clonotype originated in a male donor with ankylosing spondylitis or in good health (not recorded which). CDR3 sequence: CAISEISPRTNQPQHF. DNA for the CDR3: TGTGCCATCAGTGAGATAAGCCCCAGGACCAATCAGCCCCAGCATTTT.